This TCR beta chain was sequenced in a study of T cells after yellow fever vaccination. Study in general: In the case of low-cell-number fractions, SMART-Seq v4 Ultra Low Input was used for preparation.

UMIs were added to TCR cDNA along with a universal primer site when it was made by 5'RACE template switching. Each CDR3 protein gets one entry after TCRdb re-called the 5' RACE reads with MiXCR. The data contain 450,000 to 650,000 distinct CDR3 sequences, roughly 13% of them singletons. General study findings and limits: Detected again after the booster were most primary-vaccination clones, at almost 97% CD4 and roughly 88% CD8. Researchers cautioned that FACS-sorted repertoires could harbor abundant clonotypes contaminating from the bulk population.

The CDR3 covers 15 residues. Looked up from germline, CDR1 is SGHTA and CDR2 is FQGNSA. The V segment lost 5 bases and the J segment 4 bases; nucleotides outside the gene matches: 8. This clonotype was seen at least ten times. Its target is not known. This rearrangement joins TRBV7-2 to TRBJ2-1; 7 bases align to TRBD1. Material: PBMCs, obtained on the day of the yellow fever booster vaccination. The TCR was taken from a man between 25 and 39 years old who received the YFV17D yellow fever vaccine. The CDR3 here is CASSPRGSGYNEQFF. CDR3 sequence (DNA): TGTGCCAGCAGCCCCAGGGGGAGCGGTTACAATGAGCAGTTCTTC. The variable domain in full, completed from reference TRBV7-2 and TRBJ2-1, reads GAGVSQSPSNKVTEKGKDVELRCDPISGHTALYWYRQSLGQGLEFLIYFQGNSAPDKSGLPSDRFSAERTGGSVSTLTIQRTQQEDSAVYLCASSPRGSGYNEQFFGPGTRLTVL.